One TCR beta chain is described in this entry. The junction departs from germline at one end; a sequencing error may be responsible. This entry belongs to a study of blood T cell repertoires in COVID-19. The overall study: Material from acute and convalescent COVID-19 was sourced from the United States, Italy and Spain. T cells, B-cell-depleted T cells, or PBMCs supplied cDNA or gDNA.

CDR3 length equals 13 residues. Germline CDR1 and CDR2: SNHLY and FYNNEI. In the authors' methods: The assay estimated nucleated cells by amplifying reference gene primers. The table came from immunoSEQ multiplex PCR; TCRdb's copy has only in-frame clones and leaves some out. Clone size and the V and J calls come from that table; the DNA yielded D and trimming. The repertoire consists of approximately 380,000 clones, with 75% to 90% occurring once and the leading ten covering more than 3%. The V and J genes are TRBV2 and TRBJ2-5; 8 bases are a match to TRBD2. The TCR was taken from a woman aged 18-35 years with acute or convalescent COVID-19. The sample was peripheral blood. CDR3 coding DNA: TGTGCCAGCACCGACCCCGGGACTAGGCCGACCGACTTC. Encoded protein: CASTDPGTRPTDF. Combining the CDR3 with reference TRBV2 and TRBJ2-5 gives the whole variable domain EPEVTQTPSHQVTQMGQEVILRCVPISNHLYFYWYRQILGQKVEFLVSFYNNEISEKSEIFDDQFSVERPDGSNFTLKIRSTKLEDSAMYFCASTDPGTRPTDFGPGTRLLVL.